This T cell receptor (beta chain) was recovered during a study of patients and donors after allogeneic stem cell transplantation. Germline values: CDR1 MNHNS, CDR2 SASEGT. V shed 6 bases and J shed 4 bases, with 14 bases lying between them. The CDR3 has 14 amino acids. TCRdb independently ran MiXCR on the RT-PCR reads; one entry per CDR3 protein. The sample carries hundreds of thousands of distinct CDR3 sequences, 16% recorded once. This chain uses TRBV6-1 with TRBJ2-3; TRBD1 might be the D (6 bases). The sample taken for sequencing was blood, either unsorted or a sorted T cell fraction (not recorded which). This sequence originates from a human donor who was either an allogeneic HSCT recipient or a stem cell or donor lymphocyte infusion donor (not recorded which). It is not recorded whose cells these are; they may come from a transplant donor. CDR3 loop: CASSPVGGSDTQYF. The CDR3 DNA is TGTGCCAGCAGCCCCGTAGGGGGTTCAGATACGCAGTATTTT.